These 31 T cell receptor beta chains were all obtained from the same sample, sequenced in a study of CD8 T cells in ankylosing spondylitis. One entry per CDR3 protein results from TCRdb running MiXCR on the 5' RACE reads. The repertoire has about 500,000 distinct CDR3 sequences, 5.3% of them found once; the top ten carry under 4.5%. No cognate antigen is known for these TCRs. Study conclusions and caveats: A TCR beta motif of seven or eight highly homologous variants appeared characteristic of ankylosing spondylitis blood.

The sequencing input was blood, either unsorted or a sorted T cell fraction (not recorded which). Every receptor here comes from a male donor with ankylosing spondylitis.

This clonotype was seen at least ten times. For the CDR3, the DNA is TGTGCCAGCAAGGGAGGTGGAACCAAAAACATTCAGTACTTC. Protein: CASKGGGTKNIQYF. The genes are TRBV28 and TRBJ2-4; D is possibly TRBD2 (6 bases). Trimming removed 7 bases from V and 2 bases from J, with 12 bases in between. From germline, CDR1 is MDHEN and CDR2 SYDVKM. This CDR3 has 14 amino acids.

This clonotype was counted many times. The chain uses TRBV7-9 and TRBJ1-4, with unresolved D. Germline V gene lookup returns CDR1 SEHNR and CDR2 FQNEAQ (reference sequence). Trimming pared 5 bases from V and 5 bases from J, leaving 15 bases between. This CDR3 region has 15 residues. The CDR3 region is CASSASGGWNEKLFF. In nucleotides, the CDR3 is TGTGCCAGCAGCGCCAGTGGAGGGTGGAATGAAAAACTGTTTTTT.

This clonotype occurred many times. The rearrangement joins TRBV5-1 to TRBJ2-1; TRBD1 or TRBD2 may be the D gene (5 bases each). CDR1 and CDR2 (germline): SGHRS, YFSETQ. Trimming removed 8 bases from V and 6 bases from J, with 18 bases in between. The CDR3 runs 14 residues. The CDR3 DNA reads as TGCGCCAGGGGGGAGATAGCTGGGTGCAATGAGCAGTTCTTC. Its translation is CARGEIAGCNEQFF.

The table lists this clonotype with many counts. The CDR3 loop reads CSARDHRGFETQYF. CDR3 sequence (DNA): TGCAGTGCTAGAGATCACAGGGGCTTCGAGACCCAGTACTTC. The chain uses TRBV20-1 and TRBJ2-5; TRBD1 aligns across 7 bases. This CDR3 has 14 amino acids. V trimming: 0 bases; J trimming: 5 bases; junction bases outside the gene matches: 6. Germline V gene lookup returns CDR1 DFQATT and CDR2 SNEGSKA (reference sequence).

There are many counts of this clonotype. This rearrangement joins TRBV6-1 to TRBJ2-1, with 7 bases matching TRBD2. Per germline, CDR1 MNHNS and CDR2 SASEGT. This CDR3 is built from 13 residues. V lost 7 bases, J lost 2 bases, and 2 bases stayed unmatched. As DNA, the CDR3 is TGTGCCAGCACGGGGGGTACCTACAATGAGCAGTTCTTC. Protein product: CASTGGTYNEQFF.

This clonotype was counted ten times or more. The chain links TRBV20-1 to TRBJ1-1; D uncertain. Germline lookup yields CDR1 DFQATT and CDR2 SNEGSKA (reference sequence). The V and J ends lost 1 base and 7 bases respectively, with 10 bases between them. This CDR3 spans 12 amino acids. Here the CDR3 DNA reads TGCAGTGCTAGAGTGAGACTCGATGAAGCTTTCTTT. The encoded protein is CSARVRLDEAFF.

This clonotype was detected ten times or more. The V gene is TRBV12-3 or TRBV12-4, the J gene TRBJ1-4, with D maybe TRBD1 (6 bases). Trimming left V 5 bases short and J 2 bases short, with 15 bases between. The CDR3 loop spans 16 amino acids. The CDR3 DNA reads TGTGCCAGCAGTCAATCGCACAGGGAGACTAATGAAAAACTGTTTTTT. It is translated as CASSQSHRETNEKLFF.

This clonotype was picked up many times. The V gene is TRBV4-1, the J gene TRBJ2-7; D is undetermined. Per germline, CDR1 MGHRA and CDR2 YSYEKL. The CDR3 totals 11 residues. V gave up 2 bases and J gave up 6 bases, with 5 bases separating them. In DNA form, the CDR3 reads TGCGCCAGCAGCCAAACTGGCGAGCAGTACTTC. It encodes CASSQTGEQYF.

This clonotype came up many times. The chain uses TRBV20-1 and TRBJ2-1; D is perhaps TRBD1 (6 bases). The V end was cut by 6 bases, the J end by 5 bases, with 20 bases between. This CDR3 is 15 amino acids long. Germline CDR1 and CDR2: DFQATT and SNEGSKA (reference sequence). The CDR3 reads CSAHRQARIDNEQFF. In DNA form, the CDR3 reads TGCAGTGCGCATCGACAGGCACGTATCGACAATGAGCAGTTCTTC.

In its sample, this clonotype was seen many times. The rearrangement joins TRBV7-6 to TRBJ2-3; D possibly corresponds to TRBD1 (6 bases). V lost 5 bases and J lost 6, with 24 bases in between. Germline V gene data show CDR1 as SGHVS and CDR2 as FNYEAQ. The CDR3 has 17 residues. CDR3 bases: TGTGCCAGCAGCAAACGACAGGCCGGGCGGTTTGAGGATACGCAGTATTTT. The encoded protein is CASSKRQAGRFEDTQYF.

This clonotype has ten or more counts. The rearrangement joins TRBV5-1 to TRBJ1-1; D is perhaps TRBD1 (6 bases). The germline V gene encodes CDR1 SGHRS and CDR2 YFSETQ. V shed 1 base and J shed 1 base, with 14 bases lying between them. The CDR3 runs to 16 residues. CDR3 residues: CASSLWTAGTNTEAFF. The CDR3 DNA is TGCGCCAGCAGCTTGTGGACAGCCGGTACGAACACTGAAGCTTTCTTT.

As regards this clonotype: Without the conserved terminal phenylalanine or tryptophan, this CDR3 likely stems from a read error. This rearrangement joins TRBV4-3 to TRBJ2-2; 7 nucleotides line up with TRBD1. The V and J ends lost 1 base and 0 bases, in that order; junction bases with no gene match: 2. Germline loops: CDR1 LGHNA, CDR2 YSLEER. The length of the CDR3 is 16 residues. For the CDR3, the DNA is TGCGCCAGCAGCCAAGGGACAGGAGCGAACACCGGGGAGCTGTTTCTT. Residues: CASSQGTGANTGELFL.

This clonotype has a single count. A much larger clone lies one base from this, so it may be a read error. No conserved phenylalanine or tryptophan ends this CDR3, so it is likely a read error. CDR3 region: CASSPNTRTFEQFL. Here the CDR3 DNA reads TGTGCCAGCTCACCCAACACGAGAACGTTTGAGCAGTTCCTC. V is TRBV18 and J is TRBJ2-1; D gene ambiguous. Looked up from germline, CDR1 is KGHSH and CDR2 is LQKENI. Trimming removed 3 bases at V and 9 bases at J, with 15 bases between. This CDR3 contains 14 residues.

This clonotype was seen many times. V is TRBV7-2 and J is TRBJ1-1; D is possibly TRBD1 (5 bases). Germline lookup yields CDR1 SGHTA and CDR2 FQGNSA. V was shortened by 4 bases and J by 2 bases, with 11 bases between the two germline ends. The CDR3 is made up of 14 amino acids. The CDR3 protein is CASSWDLFNTEAFF. As DNA, the CDR3 is TGTGCCAGCAGCTGGGACCTTTTTAACACTGAAGCTTTCTTT.

In its sample, this clonotype was seen many times. V is TRBV9 and J is TRBJ2-3; 9 bases are a match to TRBD2. V was pared by 5 bases and J by 3 bases, with 4 bases of the junction left unmatched. The CDR3 spans 14 residues. Germline V gives CDR1 SGDLS, CDR2 YYNGEE. CDR3 nucleotides: TGTGCCAGCAGGAGACTAGCGGTTACAGATACGCAGTATTTT. Translating gives CASRRLAVTDTQYF.

This clonotype was seen at least ten times. V usage is TRBV7-9 and J usage is TRBJ2-3; 10 bases are shared with TRBD1. This CDR3 has 16 residues. Germline CDR1 and CDR2: SEHNR and FQNEAQ (reference sequence). Trimming cost V 4 bases and J 3 bases; bases outside gene matches: 7. The CDR3 loop reads CASSSTWTGGTDTQYF. CDR3 nucleotide sequence: TGTGCCAGCAGCTCCACGTGGACAGGGGGGACAGATACGCAGTATTTT.

The chain is built from TRBV28 and TRBJ1-3; D may be TRBD1 (6 bases). Germline V lookup: CDR1 MDHEN, CDR2 SYDVKM. This CDR3 region has 13 residues. Trimming removed 3 bases at V and 5 bases at J, with 8 bases between. CDR3 sequence (DNA): TGTGCCAGCAGTTTGGACAGCCGAAACACCATATATTTT. Encoded protein: CASSLDSRNTIYF.

This clonotype turned up a few times. This sequence joins TRBV5-5 and TRBJ2-1; the match to TRBD1 covers 7 bases. This CDR3 region has 15 residues. CDR1 and CDR2 (germline): SGHKS, YYEKEE (reference sequence). J gave up 2 bases and V 4 bases, and 6 bases lay outside the gene matches. CDR3 region: CASSPTGVPYNEQFF. The DNA of the CDR3 is TGTGCCAGCAGCCCCACAGGGGTGCCCTACAATGAGCAGTTCTTC.

This clonotype has ten or more counts. The gene calls are TRBV5-1 and TRBJ2-7, with 7 bases matching TRBD2. Looked up from germline, CDR1 is SGHRS and CDR2 is YFSETQ. This CDR3 spans 14 amino acids. V lost 5 bases and J lost 3; bases outside the gene matches: 8. Here the CDR3 reads CASSNSGSRYEQYF. The DNA of the CDR3 is TGCGCCAGCAGTAATAGCGGGTCACGCTACGAGCAGTACTTC.

This clonotype was observed at least ten times. The rearrangement links TRBV7-6 to TRBJ2-1, with TRBD1 matching over 10 bases. Germline loops: CDR1 SGHVS, CDR2 FNYEAQ. Losses at the gene ends were 4 bases for V and 4 bases for J; bases not matched to a gene: 4. CDR3 size: 15 residues. CDR3 coding DNA: TGTGCCAGCAGCTCGACAGGGGGCATATACAATGAGCAGTTCTTC. Translated, it gives CASSSTGGIYNEQFF.

This clonotype has more than one count but fewer than ten. V usage is TRBV5-6 and J usage is TRBJ2-7, with D hard to call. Looked up from germline, CDR1 is SGHDT and CDR2 is YYEEEE. Trimming shortened V by 5 bases and J by 0 bases, and 15 bases separated the two germline ends. The CDR3 has 15 amino acids. The CDR3 nucleotides are TGTGCCAGCAGTCTCAGTAGACCCAGCTCCTACGAGCAGTACTTC. This translates into CASSLSRPSSYEQYF.

This clonotype was counted many times. V gene TRBV5-1 combines with J gene TRBJ2-4; the D gene is possibly TRBD2 (6 bases). V lost 3 bases and J 9 bases, leaving 13 bases between the germline ends. The CDR3 totals 13 residues. CDR1 and CDR2 from the germline V gene are SGHRS and YFSETQ. CDR3 sequence: CASSSREVGIQYF. CDR3 DNA: TGCGCCAGCAGCTCAAGGGAGGTCGGCATTCAGTACTTC.

This clonotype was counted many times. J is TRBJ2-3 and V is TRBV5-1; D is undetermined. Germline CDR1 reads SGHRS; CDR2 reads YFSETQ. V lost 2 bases to trimming and J lost 2 bases, with 9 bases between them. This CDR3 spans 14 amino acids. CDR3 loop: CASSLQISTDTQYF. Here the CDR3 DNA reads TGCGCCAGCAGCTTACAGATTTCCACAGATACGCAGTATTTT.

This clonotype occurred many times. The chain has TRBV12-3 or TRBV12-4 and TRBJ2-5, with D tentatively TRBD1 or TRBD2 (5 bases each). Trimming stripped 5 bases from V and 0 bases from J, with 10 bases between. The CDR3 loop spans 14 amino acids. In nucleotides, the CDR3 is TGTGCCAGCAGTCAGGGACGGTACCAAGAGACCCAGTACTTC. Protein sequence: CASSQGRYQETQYF.

This clonotype was seen repeatedly, ten times or more. The chain joins TRBV6-1 to TRBJ1-2; TRBD1 matches 7 bases. The V gene end was trimmed by 5 bases and the J gene end by 4 bases; junction bases not matched to a gene: 7. Per the germline V gene, CDR1 is MNHNS and CDR2 is SASEGT. This CDR3 is 14 amino acids long. CDR3 region: CASSPTGEIYGYTF. The CDR3 nucleotides read TGTGCCAGCAGTCCAACAGGGGAGATCTATGGCTACACCTTC.

This clonotype was observed many times. This chain connects TRBV11-2 to TRBJ1-5; D unclear. Trimming shortened V by 0 bases and J by 1 base, and 7 bases separated the two germline ends. The V gene's germline CDR1 is SGHAT and CDR2 FQNNGV. The CDR3 sequence is 15 residues long. The CDR3 loop reads CASSLEGSSNQPQHF. The CDR3 DNA follows: TGTGCCAGCAGCTTAGAAGGGTCCAGCAATCAGCCCCAGCATTTT.

This clonotype has a count of ten or more. The chain has TRBV29-1 and TRBJ2-1; D possibly matches TRBD1 or TRBD2 (5 bases each). In germline, CDR1 is SQVTM, CDR2 ANQGSEA. V was cut by 4 bases and J by 8 bases, with 9 bases left in between. The CDR3 covers 11 residues. In DNA, the CDR3 is TGCAGCGTTGGCAGGGACGATGAGCAGTTCTTC. This translates into CSVGRDDEQFF.

V usage is TRBV4-3 and J usage is TRBJ2-7; the match to TRBD2 covers 12 bases. The CDR3 covers 16 residues. Looked up from germline, CDR1 is LGHNA and CDR2 is YSLEER. J was trimmed by 5 bases and V by 2 bases; bases with no gene match: 7. DNA of the CDR3: TGCGCCAGCAGCCAACTAGGGGGACTAGCGGGCGACGAGCAGTACTTC. Translating it yields CASSQLGGLAGDEQYF.

This clonotype was counted at least ten times. The chain is built from TRBV29-1 and TRBJ2-2, with 10 bases fitting TRBD2. With V trimmed by 7 bases and J by 6 bases, 8 bases remained unmatched. Germline CDR1 SQVTM, CDR2 ANQGSEA. This CDR3 is built from 14 residues. The CDR3 loop is CSGGLAGDPGELFF. The CDR3 DNA reads TGCAGCGGAGGGCTAGCGGGGGATCCCGGGGAGCTGTTTTTT.

This clonotype was seen a few times. The CDR3 spells CASSLVFEQFF. CDR3 coding DNA: TGTGCCAGCAGCTTAGTGTTTGAGCAGTTCTTC. The chain couples TRBV11-2 to TRBJ2-1; D not resolved. CDR3 length equals 11 residues. Per germline, CDR1 SGHAT and CDR2 FQNNGV. V shed 1 base and J shed 9 bases, with 4 bases lying between them.

This clonotype has at least ten counts. The chain links TRBV20-1 to TRBJ2-7; 8 bases fit TRBD2. Germline V gives CDR1 DFQATT, CDR2 SNEGSKA (reference sequence). The CDR3 runs to 14 residues. The junction had 9 bases not matched to a gene; V was cut back by 4 bases and J by 4 bases. Here the CDR3 DNA reads TGCAGTGCTATACAGGTAGCGGGGTATTACGAGCAGTACTTC. It is translated as CSAIQVAGYYEQYF.